A single T cell receptor (beta chain) is shown here with its context. The data originate from a study of blood T cell repertoires in COVID-19. Study background: Nucleic acid was either cDNA or gDNA, and it came from T cells, B-cell-depleted T cells, or PBMCs.

In the authors' workflow: From reference gene primer amplification, estimates of nucleated cell counts were derived. Profiling relied on immunoSEQ multiplex PCR, and the TCRdb table lists in-frame clones only, not all of them. The DNA gave D and trimming, while V, J and clone size come from that table. The top ten hold roughly 6.7% of the sample, which has 310,000 or so clones, 89% seen once. The sample comprised peripheral blood. This TCR came from a man aged 18-30 years who had recovered from COVID-19.

The CDR3 protein is CASSPEREASYEQYF. DNA of the CDR3: TGCGCCAGCAGCCCAGAGCGGGAAGCCTCCTACGAGCAGTACTTC. The rearrangement joins TRBV5-1 to TRBJ2-7; 7 bases are a match to TRBD2. Germline V gene lookup returns CDR1 SGHRS and CDR2 YFSETQ. The V and J ends lost 4 bases and 0 bases, in that order; junction bases with no gene match: 7. This CDR3 contains 15 residues.